A selection of T cell receptor beta chains follows, all from one sample in a study of identical twins' blood T cells. TCRdb recomputed calls from the 5' RACE reads with MiXCR, one row per CDR3 protein. The sample contains 350,000 to 450,000 distinct CDR3 sequences, about 28% of which appear only once. The sequenced material came from PBMCs. These receptors all come from a woman aged 18-49 years in good health. Each CDR3 is given with its conserved first and last residue. A D gene is named only where the DNA matches it firmly. A clone size is listed for some rows: how often the clone was seen (once, few, many), or a class if it is expanded.

clone_size,d_call,v_call,j_call,cdr3_aa,cdr3_nt
.,TRBD2,TRBV20-1,TRBJ2-2,CSAPASGNTGELFF,TGCAGTGCTCCGGCTAGCGGGAACACCGGGGAGCTGTTTTTT
many,.,TRBV19,TRBJ1-5,CASSGGRNQPQHF,TGTGCCAGTAGTGGGGGCAGAAATCAGCCCCAGCATTTT
.,.,TRBV9,TRBJ2-1,CASSENPTSGAYNEQFF,TGTGCCAGCAGCGAGAACCCAACTAGTGGGGCCTACAATGAGCAGTTCTTC
.,TRBD1,TRBV19,TRBJ2-1,CASSIPDRYYNEQFF,TGTGCCAGTAGTATTCCGGACAGGTACTACAATGAGCAGTTCTTC
few,.,TRBV5-1,TRBJ1-4,CASSVLSGYNEKLFF,TGCGCCAGCAGCGTACTGTCGGGTTATAATGAAAAACTGTTTTTT
many,.,TRBV20-1,TRBJ1-2,CSARAANYGYTF,TGCAGTGCTAGAGCGGCTAACTATGGCTACACCTTC
few,TRBD2,TRBV14,TRBJ2-5,CASSQSLTSGSLKYF,TGTGCCAGCAGTCAGTCTTTGACTAGCGGGAGTCTTAAATACTTC
.,TRBD1,TRBV5-1,TRBJ2-1,CASSLMGQGWNEQFF,TGCGCCAGCAGCTTGATGGGACAGGGTTGGAATGAGCAGTTCTTC
.,TRBD2,TRBV9,TRBJ2-3,CASSPGTSPSSDGDTQYF,TGTGCCAGCAGCCCTGGGACTAGCCCCTCGTCAGACGGAGATACGCAGTATTTT
.,.,TRBV6-5,TRBJ1-2,CASSPRSQGFRGSGYTF,TGTGCCAGCAGCCCAAGATCACAGGGATTCCGTGGGTCTGGCTACACCTTC
.,.,TRBV20-1,TRBJ2-1,CRARGPNEQFF,TGCAGGGCCCGGGGGCCCAATGAGCAGTTCTTC
.,.,TRBV7-9,TRBJ2-2,CAGARSGRGELFF,TGTGCCGGCGCCCGAAGCGGTCGAGGGGAGCTGTTTTTT
few,TRBD2,TRBV3-1,TRBJ2-1,CASSHLSSGGYNEQFF,TGTGCCAGCAGCCACCTTTCTAGCGGGGGCTACAATGAGCAGTTCTTC
.,.,TRBV5-6,TRBJ1-1,CASSWTGRNTEAFF,TGTGCCAGCAGCTGGACGGGCAGGAACACTGAAGCTTTCTTT
.,.,TRBV11-3,TRBJ2-1,CASSLGSSGGSYSEQFF,TGTGCCAGCAGCTTAGGTAGTAGCGGAGGCTCCTACAGTGAGCAGTTCTTC
few,.,TRBV2,TRBJ2-1,CARLSSDSYNEQFF,TGTGCCAGACTATCGTCGGACTCCTACAATGAGCAGTTCTTC
many,.,TRBV20-1,TRBJ1-6,CSARPQESSPLHF,TGCAGTGCTCGTCCCCAGGAATCTTCACCCCTCCACTTT
many,.,TRBV19,TRBJ1-1,CASSIWGNTEAFF,TGTGCCAGTAGTATTTGGGGGAACACTGAAGCTTTCTTT
few,TRBD1,TRBV11-3,TRBJ1-6,CASSPGQGSSYNSPLHF,TGTGCCAGCTCTCCGGGACAGGGGAGTTCCTATAATTCACCCCTCCACTTT
few,.,TRBV9,TRBJ2-2,CASSVEGAEYTGELFF,TGTGCCAGCAGCGTAGAAGGTGCGGAATACACCGGGGAGCTGTTTTTT
many,TRBD1,TRBV29-1,TRBJ1-2,CSVDGTGEVPSYGYTF,TGCAGCGTTGATGGGACAGGGGAGGTTCCTAGCTATGGCTACACCTTC
.,.,TRBV11-2,TRBJ2-3,CASSLEGTSPGTDTQYF,TGTGCCAGCAGCTTAGAAGGAACTAGCCCTGGCACAGATACGCAGTATTTT
.,.,TRBV12-3/TRBV12-4,TRBJ1-2,CASTTGRRGDDGYTF,TGTGCCAGCACCACGGGACGGAGGGGTGATGATGGCTACACCTTC
few,.,TRBV29-1,TRBJ2-1,CSVVPLSSYNEQFF,TGCAGCGTTGTACCCCTCAGCTCCTACAATGAGCAGTTCTTC
.,.,TRBV3-1,TRBJ2-1,CASSQVFRASSYNEQFF,TGTGCCAGCAGCCAAGTGTTCCGGGCCTCCTCCTACAATGAGCAGTTCTTC
.,.,TRBV3-1,TRBJ1-2,CASSQARRYGYTF,TGTGCCAGCAGCCAAGCCCGAAGATATGGCTACACCTTC
.,.,TRBV20-1,TRBJ1-5,CSASAGTGNQPQHF,TGCAGTGCTTCAGCCGGGACGGGAAATCAGCCCCAGCATTTT
few,.,TRBV12-3/TRBV12-4,TRBJ1-6,CASSFWTDPYYNSPLHF,TGTGCCAGCAGTTTCTGGACAGATCCTTACTATAATTCACCCCTCCACTTT
few,TRBD1,TRBV29-1,TRBJ1-1,CSGRQGLWNTEAFF,TGCAGCGGCAGACAGGGCCTGTGGAACACTGAAGCTTTCTTT
.,.,TRBV7-9,TRBJ1-2,CVSSLTDGEPGGGDGYTF,TGTGTCAGCAGCTTAACGGACGGCGAACCCGGAGGGGGTGATGGCTACACCTTC
.,.,TRBV6-6,TRBJ1-2,CASSYSKGNGGYTF,TGTGCCAGCAGTTACTCTAAAGGGAATGGAGGCTACACCTTC
many,.,TRBV5-1,TRBJ1-1,CASSLGGGPEAFF,TGCGCCAGCAGCTTGGGTGGTGGGCCTGAAGCTTTCTTT
.,TRBD2,TRBV19,TRBJ2-2,CASTEKREANTGELFF,TGTGCCAGTACCGAGAAGCGGGAAGCGAACACCGGGGAGCTGTTTTTT
many,.,TRBV2,TRBJ1-5,CASRRGDQPQHF,TGTGCCAGCAGACGGGGGGACCAGCCCCAGCATTTT
few,.,TRBV2,TRBJ1-2,CASSEDLSRGALGYTF,TGTGCCAGCAGTGAAGACCTTTCAAGGGGAGCTCTTGGCTACACCTTC
.,.,TRBV14,TRBJ2-7,CASSQDYRPYEQYF,TGTGCCAGCAGCCAAGATTATCGGCCATACGAGCAGTACTTC
.,.,TRBV20-1,TRBJ1-1,CSAGTGPVRTAFF,TGCAGTGCTGGAACAGGGCCTGTGCGAACAGCTTTCTTT
.,TRBD1,TRBV29-1,TRBJ1-1,CSVWDSLNTEAFF,TGCAGCGTTTGGGACAGCTTGAACACTGAAGCTTTCTTT
.,.,TRBV11-2,TRBJ2-5,CASSFFRRDRETQYF,TGTGCCAGCAGCTTTTTCAGGCGAGATAGGGAGACCCAGTACTTC
.,.,TRBV20-1,TRBJ2-3,CSASPGDTQYF,TGCAGTGCTAGTCCTGGGGATACGCAGTATTTT
few,TRBD1,TRBV11-2,TRBJ1-6,CASSSHRGQRAPLHF,TGTGCCAGCAGCTCCCACAGGGGCCAAAGGGCACCCCTCCACTTT
once,.,TRBV29-1,TRBJ2-1,CSSSPRLGEQFF,TGCAGCTCCTCCCCTCGGTTAGGTGAGCAGTTCTTC
.,TRBD1,TRBV20-1,TRBJ2-3,CSPTGVGTDTQYF,TGCAGTCCCACAGGGGTCGGCACAGATACGCAGTATTTT
.,.,TRBV9,TRBJ2-3,CASSVEWTDTQYF,TGTGCCAGCAGCGTAGAGTGGACAGATACGCAGTATTTT
.,.,TRBV7-9,TRBJ1-1,CASSLGGGGIAFF,TGTGCCAGCAGCTTAGGAGGGGGGGGAATTGCTTTCTTT
.,.,TRBV29-1,TRBJ2-4,CSVAAQSNIQYF,TGCAGCGTTGCGGCCCAGAGCAACATTCAGTACTTC
.,.,TRBV20-1,TRBJ1-4,CSARAGESGEKLFF,TGCAGTGCCAGAGCAGGCGAAAGTGGTGAAAAACTGTTTTTT
once,.,TRBV7-9,TRBJ2-7,CASSFAGGVYEQYF,TGTGCCAGCAGCTTTGCCGGGGGAGTTTACGAGCAGTACTTC
.,.,TRBV7-2,TRBJ2-7,CASSFFAGTAYEQYF,TGTGCCAGCAGCTTTTTCGCGGGAACCGCCTACGAGCAGTACTTC
.,.,TRBV29-1,TRBJ1-1,CSVTGSVNTEAFF,TGCAGCGTTACGGGAAGTGTGAACACTGAAGCTTTCTTT
.,.,TRBV7-2,TRBJ2-7,CASSPRGIHYEQYF,TGTGCCAGCAGCCCAAGGGGGATTCATTACGAGCAGTACTTC
many,TRBD2,TRBV4-1,TRBJ2-1,CASSHPGLAGGPTYNEQFF,TGCGCCAGCAGCCATCCCGGACTAGCGGGAGGGCCGACCTACAATGAGCAGTTCTTC
.,.,TRBV20-1,TRBJ1-4,CSARVVGAAGWNEKLFF,TGCAGTGCTAGAGTCGTGGGGGCGGCGGGATGGAATGAAAAACTGTTTTTT
.,.,TRBV5-5,TRBJ1-1,CASSGRPTGETTEAFF,TGTGCCAGCAGCGGCAGACCTACCGGGGAGACCACTGAAGCTTTCTTT
few,.,TRBV4-2,TRBJ2-6,CASSQESGIRTSGANVLTF,TGTGCCAGCAGCCAAGAAAGCGGTATACGTACGTCTGGGGCCAACGTCCTGACTTTC
.,.,TRBV3-1,TRBJ2-2,CASSQGATVQTGELFF,TGTGCCAGCAGCCAAGGGGCTACCGTTCAAACCGGGGAGCTGTTTTTT
.,.,TRBV10-3,TRBJ2-6,CATTPASGANVLTF,TGTGCCACGACCCCAGCCTCTGGGGCCAACGTCCTGACTTTC
few,.,TRBV2,TRBJ2-5,CASGNQETQYF,TGTGCCAGCGGGAACCAAGAGACCCAGTACTTC
.,.,TRBV12-3/TRBV12-4,TRBJ1-1,CASSFRGGTNTEAFF,TGTGCCAGCAGTTTTAGGGGGGGGACGAACACTGAAGCTTTCTTT